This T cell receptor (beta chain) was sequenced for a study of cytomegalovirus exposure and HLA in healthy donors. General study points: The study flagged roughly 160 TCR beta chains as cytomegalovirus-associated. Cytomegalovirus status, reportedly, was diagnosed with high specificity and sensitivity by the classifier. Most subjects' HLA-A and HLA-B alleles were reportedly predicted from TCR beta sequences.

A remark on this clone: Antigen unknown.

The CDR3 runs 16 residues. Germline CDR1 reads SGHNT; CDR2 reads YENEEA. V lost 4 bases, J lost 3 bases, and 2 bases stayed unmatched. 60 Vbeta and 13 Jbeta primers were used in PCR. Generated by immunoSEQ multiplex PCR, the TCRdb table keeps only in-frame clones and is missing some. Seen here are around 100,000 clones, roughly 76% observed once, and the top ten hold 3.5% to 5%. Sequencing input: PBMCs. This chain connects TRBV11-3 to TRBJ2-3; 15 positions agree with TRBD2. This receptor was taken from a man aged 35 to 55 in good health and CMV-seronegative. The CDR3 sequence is CASSWTSGGATDTQYF. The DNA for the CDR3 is TGTGCCAGCAGCTGGACTAGCGGGGGGGCGACAGATACGCAGTATTTT. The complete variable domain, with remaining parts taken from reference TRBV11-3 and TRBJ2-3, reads EAGVVQSPRYKIIEKKQPVAFWCNPISGHNTLYWYLQNLGQGPELLIRYENEEAVDDSQLPKDRFSAERLKGVDSTLKIQPAELGDSAVYLCASSWTSGGATDTQYFGPGTRLTVL.